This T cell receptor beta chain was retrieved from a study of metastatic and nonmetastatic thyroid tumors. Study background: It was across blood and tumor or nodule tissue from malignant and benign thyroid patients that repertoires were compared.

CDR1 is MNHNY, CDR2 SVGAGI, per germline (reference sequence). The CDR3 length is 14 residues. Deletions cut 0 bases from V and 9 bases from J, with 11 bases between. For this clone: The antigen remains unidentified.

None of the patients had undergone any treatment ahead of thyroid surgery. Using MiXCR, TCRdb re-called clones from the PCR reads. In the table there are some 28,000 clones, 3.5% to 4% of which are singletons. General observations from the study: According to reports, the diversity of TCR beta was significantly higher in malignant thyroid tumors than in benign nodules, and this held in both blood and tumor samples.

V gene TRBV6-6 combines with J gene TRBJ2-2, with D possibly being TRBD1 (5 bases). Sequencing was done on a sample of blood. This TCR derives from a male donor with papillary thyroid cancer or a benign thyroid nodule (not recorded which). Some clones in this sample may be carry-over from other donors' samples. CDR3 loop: CASSYSSGRRELFF. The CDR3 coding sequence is TGTGCCAGCAGTTACTCATCAGGGCGCCGGGAGCTGTTTTTT.